The TCR beta chain under discussion was sequenced for a study of OX40 agonist ivuxolimab in advanced cancers. Findings and caveats of the study: The work left the antigen specificity of expanded peripheral T cells undetermined. Clonal expansion by week 6 occurred in CD4+ and CD8+ blood T cells (at 0.1 to 3.0 mg/kg).

Repertoires were generated with immunoSEQ multiplex PCR, while TCRdb's copy carries only in-frame clones and drops some. The data hold tens of thousands of clones, with almost 90% observed a single time. Per the germline V gene, CDR1 is MNHNY and CDR2 is SVGAGI (reference sequence). The CDR3 spans 11 residues. The ends were cut back, 6 bases at V and 4 bases at J, with 4 bases in the middle. Note on this clone: Its antigen is not identified.

The source was CD4+ or CD8+ T cells sorted from blood, collected in a trial of the OX40 agonist ivuxolimab. The sequence was collected from an adult with an advanced solid tumor such as melanoma, head and neck, liver or kidney cancer. V is TRBV6-6 and J is TRBJ2-1; D unresolved. CDR3 bases: TGTGCCAGCAGCCTATACAATGAGCAGTTCTTC. It codes for CASSLYNEQFF.